This TCR beta chain was sequenced in a study of T cell repertoires in cytomegalovirus infection. For the study at large: Epitope selection comprised recently identified HLA-C-restricted CMV epitopes and well-studied HLA-B-restricted CMV epitopes. Both CMV infection and a matching HLA type were indicated by public TCR beta signatures.

MiXCR was run by TCRdb on the reads, yielding one entry per CDR3 protein. The table lists 600,000 to 700,000 distinct CDR3 sequences, roughly a third of them singletons, with roughly 18% in the top ten. V was clipped by 4 bases and J by 3 bases, with 13 bases between them. Germline V gene lookup returns CDR1 MNHNS and CDR2 SASEGT. The CDR3 covers 15 residues. Study-wide findings and caveats: Cumulative frequency of public TCR beta families picked out carriers of CMV plus the relevant HLA. The ex vivo response was dominated by HLA-C-restricted CMV-specific TCR beta clonotypes.

A few counts support this clonotype. Its antigen is still unknown. J is TRBJ1-5 and V is TRBV6-1, with D hard to call. This TCR came from a human donor in good health (CMV status not recorded). Some clones in this sample may be carry-over from other donors' samples. The sequences come from cultured PBMCs, collected from culture after CMV antigen stimulation. Here the CDR3 DNA reads TGTGCCAGCAGTGCCCGCCTCTCCCACAATCAGCCCCAGCATTTT. Its translation: CASSARLSHNQPQHF.